The clone carrying this T cell receptor (beta chain) is a singleton in its sample. Its matching antigen is unknown. The record originates from a study of glioma-infiltrating T cells after dendritic cell vaccination. Across the study: At biweekly intervals, patients got three intradermal dendritic cell vaccine injections. Broader study findings: Complete blood and tumor specimen sets were limited to few patients.

Fresh-frozen tumor tissue and more than two years of survival data were available for all. In germline, CDR1 is SGHVS, CDR2 FNYEAQ. CDR3 length equals 15 residues. With 3 bases clipped from V and 0 bases from J, the junction kept 2 bases outside the gene matches. The primer mix had 60 V beta and 13 J beta primers. This table comes from immunoSEQ multiplex PCR, and its TCRdb copy is limited to in-frame clones, with some not included. The table includes fewer than 110,000 clones, 75% to 85% detected once. The clonotype originates from a human donor with glioblastoma. The genes are TRBV7-6 and TRBJ2-3; 8 bases map to TRBD2. Sequences were derived from blood, sampled before dendritic cell vaccination. CDR3 residues: CASSFRGGSTDTQYF. DNA for the CDR3: TGTGCCAGCAGCTTCCGCGGGGGGAGCACAGATACGCAGTATTTT.